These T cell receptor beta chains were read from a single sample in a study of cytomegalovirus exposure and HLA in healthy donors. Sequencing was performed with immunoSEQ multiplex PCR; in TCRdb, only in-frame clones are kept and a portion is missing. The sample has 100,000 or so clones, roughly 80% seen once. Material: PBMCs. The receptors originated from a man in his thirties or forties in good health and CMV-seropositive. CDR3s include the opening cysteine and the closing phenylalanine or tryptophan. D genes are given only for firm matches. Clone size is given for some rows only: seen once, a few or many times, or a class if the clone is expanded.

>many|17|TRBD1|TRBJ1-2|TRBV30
CAWTAPQGWNFNYGYTF
TGTGCCTGGACGGCACCACAGGGGTGGAACTTTAACTATGGCTACACCTTC
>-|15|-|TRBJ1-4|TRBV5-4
CASSLPGATHEKLFF
TGTGCCAGCAGCTTGCCTGGGGCAACCCATGAAAAACTGTTTTTT
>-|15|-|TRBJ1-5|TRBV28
CASRPPGQRNQPQHF
TGTGCCAGCAGACCGCCGGGACAAAGAAATCAGCCCCAGCATTTT
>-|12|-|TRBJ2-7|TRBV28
CASSLGGGEQYF
TGTGCCAGCAGTTTAGGGGGCGGCGAGCAGTACTTC
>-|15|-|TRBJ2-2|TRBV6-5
CASSYSRHITGELFF
TGTGCCAGCAGTTACTCGAGACACATCACCGGGGAGCTGTTTTTT
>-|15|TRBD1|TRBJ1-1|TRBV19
CASSIGPRQGGEAFF
TGTGCCAGTAGCATCGGCCCGCGGCAGGGGGGTGAAGCTTTCTTT
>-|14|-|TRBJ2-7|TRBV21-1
CASRSPQVRNQQYF
TGTGCCAGCAGAAGCCCCCAGGTACGTAACCAGCAGTACTTC
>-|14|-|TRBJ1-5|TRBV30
CAWSKRRGSQPQHF
TGTGCCTGGAGTAAACGCAGGGGAAGTCAGCCCCAGCATTTT
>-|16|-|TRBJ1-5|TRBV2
CASSERGAWGNQPQHF
TGTGCCAGCAGTGAACGGGGGGCGTGGGGCAATCAGCCCCAGCATTTT
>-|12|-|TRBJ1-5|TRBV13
CASSLGSQPQHF
TGTGCCAGCAGCTTAGGTAGTCAGCCCCAGCATTTT
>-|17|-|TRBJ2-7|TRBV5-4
CASSLVLWTEEPYEQYF
TGTGCCAGCAGCTTGGTTTTATGGACAGAGGAACCCTACGAGCAGTACTTC
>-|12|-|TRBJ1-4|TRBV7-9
CASSLFGEKLFF
TGTGCCAGCAGCTTATTTGGCGAAAAACTGTTTTTT
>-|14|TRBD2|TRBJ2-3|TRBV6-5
CASKLASGSNTQYF
TGTGCCAGCAAGTTGGCTAGCGGGTCCAATACGCAGTATTTT
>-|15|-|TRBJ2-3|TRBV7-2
CASSLASSGTDTQYF
TGTGCCAGCAGCTTAGCTTCGTCGGGCACAGATACGCAGTATTTT
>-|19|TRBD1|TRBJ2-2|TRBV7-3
CASSTSGQKISSNTGELFF
TGTGCCAGCAGCACATCGGGACAGAAAATTTCGTCGAACACCGGGGAGCTGTTTTTT